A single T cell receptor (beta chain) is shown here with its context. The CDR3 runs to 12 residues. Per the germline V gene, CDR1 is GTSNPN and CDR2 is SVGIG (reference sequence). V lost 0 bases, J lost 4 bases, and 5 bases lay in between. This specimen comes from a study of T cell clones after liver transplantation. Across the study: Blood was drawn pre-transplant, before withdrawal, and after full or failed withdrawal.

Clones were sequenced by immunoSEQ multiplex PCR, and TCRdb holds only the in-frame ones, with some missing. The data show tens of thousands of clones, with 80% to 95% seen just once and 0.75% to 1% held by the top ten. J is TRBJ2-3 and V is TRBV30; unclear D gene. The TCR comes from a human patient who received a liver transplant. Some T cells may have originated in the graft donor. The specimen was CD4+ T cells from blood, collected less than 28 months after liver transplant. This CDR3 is CAWSVTSDTQYF. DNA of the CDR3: TGTGCCTGGAGTGTGACGTCAGATACGCAGTATTTT.